This entry lists 30 T cell receptor beta chains sequenced from one sample in a study of cytomegalovirus exposure and HLA in healthy donors. The PCR was carried out with 60 Vbeta primers and 13 Jbeta primers. TCRdb's copy holds only in-frame clones and misses some; the assay was immunoSEQ multiplex PCR. The data show around 44,000 clones, roughly 87% seen once. What was sequenced was PBMCs. Receptors originate from a middle-aged woman in good health and CMV-seropositive.

CDR3 sequence (DNA): TGCGCCAGCACCCCGGGGCTAGCGGGTACCGGGCAGGGGACCCAGTACTTC. Its translation: CASTPGLAGTGQGTQYF. The gene calls are TRBV5-1 and TRBJ2-5; 8 nucleotides match TRBD2. V was clipped by 6 bases and J by 7 bases; unmatched bases: 20. The CDR3 sequence is 17 residues long. The germline gives CDR1 SGHRS, CDR2 YFSETQ.

J is TRBJ2-5 and V is TRBV5-6, with 7 bases that match TRBD2. Germline trimming cut 4 bases from V and 5 bases from J; bases unmatched to any gene: 8. CDR3 size: 14 residues. The V gene's germline CDR1 is SGHDT and CDR2 YYEEEE. CDR3 loop: CASSPGLVEETQYF. The CDR3 bases are TGTGCCAGCAGCCCCGGACTAGTGGAGGAGACCCAGTACTTC. Full variable domain (outside the CDR3, taken from reference TRBV5-6 and TRBJ2-5): DAGVTQSPTHLIKTRGQQVTLRCSPKSGHDTVSWYQQALGQGPQFIFQYYEEEERQRGNFPDRFSGHQFPNYSSELNVNALLLGDSALYLCASSPGLVEETQYFGPGTRLLVL.

This clone was observed a few times. The chain uses TRBV28 and TRBJ2-7; no firm D call. V lost 5 bases to trimming and J lost 1 base, with 12 bases between them. Germline CDR1 is MDHEN and CDR2 is SYDVKM. CDR3 size: 14 residues. CDR3 region: CASSPAIRSYEQYF. CDR3 coding DNA: TGTGCCAGCAGTCCTGCGATTCGATCCTACGAGCAGTACTTC. The full variable domain, completed using reference TRBV28 and TRBJ2-7, is DVKVTQSSRYLVKRTGEKVFLECVQDMDHENMFWYRQDPGLGLRLIYFSYDVKMKEKGDIPEGYSVSREKKERFSLILESASTNQTSMYLCASSPAIRSYEQYFGPGTRLTVT.

This sequence joins TRBV5-1 and TRBJ2-1; D might be TRBD1 (7 bases). This CDR3 region has 13 residues. Germline V gene sequence: CDR1 SGHRS, CDR2 YFSETQ. V shed 4 bases and J shed 7 bases, with 12 bases lying between them. CDR3 DNA sequence: TGCGCCAGCAGCCTTCAGGGGGGAAATGAGCAGTTCTTC. Translation gives CASSLQGGNEQFF.

The chain links TRBV30 to TRBJ1-2, with a weak D call TRBD1 (6 bases). The CDR3 runs to 14 residues. Germline-derived CDR1 and CDR2 are GTSNPN and SVGIG (reference sequence). V dropped 0 bases and J dropped 5 bases, with 13 bases sitting between them. The CDR3 DNA reads TGTGCCTGGAGTGTAACCCGGACAGCGTATGGCTACACCTTC. Its translation: CAWSVTRTAYGYTF.

CDR3 DNA: TGTGCCAGCGCCAGCTCTGGGGCCAACGTCCTGACTTTC. Amino acid sequence: CASASSGANVLTF. The chain is built from TRBV28 and TRBJ2-6; D remains unclear. Looked up from germline, CDR1 is MDHEN and CDR2 is SYDVKM. Between the trimmed V and J ends, which lost 8 bases and 0 bases, there was a span of 5 bases. The CDR3 has 13 residues.

The V call is TRBV7-9, the J call TRBJ2-3, with D unresolved. The CDR3 runs to 11 residues. Looked up from germline, CDR1 is SEHNR and CDR2 is FQNEAQ (reference sequence). V lost 4 bases and J lost 8, with 7 bases in between. The CDR3 loop reads CASSSQLTQYF. The CDR3 bases are TGTGCCAGCAGCTCCCAACTTACGCAGTATTTT.

The chain has TRBV2 and TRBJ1-1; D is unresolved. V was pared by 6 bases and J by 1 base, with 12 bases between. Germline-derived CDR1 and CDR2 are SNHLY and FYNNEI. The CDR3 is 14 amino acids. The CDR3 here is CASRVWAQNTEAFF. The CDR3 region has the DNA TGTGCCAGCAGAGTTTGGGCCCAGAACACTGAAGCTTTCTTT.

This rearrangement joins TRBV6-4 to TRBJ2-7; tentatively, D is TRBD1 (5 bases). The CDR3 is 14 amino acids. The germline V gene encodes CDR1 MRHNA and CDR2 SNTAGT. Trimming removed 4 bases at V and 1 base at J, with 11 bases between. CDR3 loop: CASSVWRQSYEQYF. Here the CDR3 DNA reads TGTGCCAGCAGTGTTTGGCGACAGTCCTACGAGCAGTACTTC.

This chain connects TRBV2 to TRBJ1-2; TRBD1 matches 7 bases. CDR3 length: 14 residues. From germline, CDR1 is SNHLY and CDR2 FYNNEI. J was trimmed by 3 bases and V by 5 bases; bases with no gene match: 6. The CDR3: CASSSAGTDYGYTF. In nucleotides, the CDR3 is TGTGCCAGCAGTTCTGCCGGGACAGACTATGGCTACACCTTC.

This rearrangement joins TRBV28 to TRBJ1-5; D might be TRBD1 (6 bases). Deletions cut 3 bases from V and 2 bases from J, with 20 bases between. This CDR3 has 18 amino acids. Germline assignment: CDR1 MDHEN and CDR2 SYDVKM. This CDR3 reads CASSFSNIQGRGNQPQHF. In nucleotides, the CDR3 is TGTGCCAGCAGTTTCTCCAACATTCAGGGGCGCGGCAATCAGCCCCAGCATTTT.

V and J are TRBV5-1 and TRBJ2-3; 8 bases map to TRBD1. Trimming at V came to 3 bases and at J to 4 bases, leaving 10 bases not matched to a gene. CDR1 is SGHRS and CDR2 is YFSETQ in the germline V gene. The CDR3 sequence is 16 residues long. The CDR3 region has the DNA TGCGCCAGCAGCTCGACAGGGGCCCCAGGATCAGATACGCAGTATTTT. As protein: CASSSTGAPGSDTQYF.

A few counts support this clone. The chain uses TRBV13 and TRBJ2-1; a weak D match, TRBD2 (5 bases). The ends were cut back, 2 bases at V and 0 bases at J, with 8 bases in the middle. Germline V gene data show CDR1 as PRHDT and CDR2 as FYEKMQ (reference sequence). There are 15 residues in the CDR3. The CDR3 loop reads CASSLNAGSYNEQFF. The CDR3 DNA reads as TGTGCCAGCAGCTTAAATGCGGGCTCCTACAATGAGCAGTTCTTC.

This clone appeared once. The V call is TRBV5-1, the J call TRBJ2-2, with D possibly TRBD1 on 5 matching bases. The CDR3 has 14 residues. The V and J ends lost 1 base and 6 bases respectively, with 10 bases between them. The germline V gene has CDR1 SGHRS and CDR2 YFSETQ. The CDR3 reads CASSLSGLAGELFF. CDR3 in DNA: TGCGCCAGCAGCTTGTCAGGGTTGGCCGGGGAGCTGTTTTTT.

The chain recombines TRBV27 with TRBJ2-3, with 16 bases identical to TRBD2. CDR1 and CDR2 (germline): MNHEY, SMNVEV (reference sequence). J gave up 12 bases and V 5 bases, and 11 bases lay outside the gene matches. The CDR3 spans 16 residues. This CDR3 is CASSPQSGLAGGRQYF. CDR3 nucleotides: TGTGCCAGCAGTCCCCAGTCGGGACTAGCGGGAGGGCGACAGTATTTT.

J is TRBJ2-3 and V is TRBV7-2; 9 bases are a match to TRBD2. V shed 2 bases and J 3 bases; nucleotides not matched to a gene: 0. This CDR3 has 14 residues. CDR1 SGHTA and CDR2 FQGNSA come from the germline V gene. CDR3 nucleotides: TGTGCCAGCAGCTTAACTAGCGGGACAGATACGCAGTATTTT. It codes for CASSLTSGTDTQYF. Complete variable domain (other parts from reference TRBV7-2 and TRBJ2-3): GAGVSQSPSNKVTEKGKDVELRCDPISGHTALYWYRQSLGQGLEFLIYFQGNSAPDKSGLPSDRFSAERTGGSVSTLTIQRTQQEDSAVYLCASSLTSGTDTQYFGPGTRLTVL.

This chain links TRBV11-2 with TRBJ1-2; 9 bases agree with TRBD1. Germline CDR1 SGHAT, CDR2 FQNNGV. Trimming took 5 bases from V and 4 from J; bases not matched to a gene: 5. The length of the CDR3 is 14 residues. CDR3 amino acids: CASSPDRGGYGYTF. The CDR3 nucleotides read TGTGCCAGCAGCCCGGACAGGGGAGGCTATGGCTACACCTTC.

The CDR3: CASSLVRTGNEKLFF. The CDR3 region has the DNA TGTGCCAGCAGCTTAGTGAGGACAGGGAATGAAAAACTGTTTTTT. V gene TRBV11-2 combines with J gene TRBJ1-4; TRBD1 matches at 8 bases. J was trimmed by 5 bases and V by 1 base; bases with no gene match: 3. Per germline, CDR1 SGHAT and CDR2 FQNNGV. The CDR3 length is 15 residues. Together with reference TRBV11-2 and TRBJ1-4, the CDR3 gives the full variable domain: EAGVAQSPRYKIIEKRQSVAFWCNPISGHATLYWYQQILGQGPKLLIQFQNNGVVDDSQLPKDRFSAERLKGVDSTLKIQPAKLEDSAVYLCASSLVRTGNEKLFFGSGTQLSVL.

J is TRBJ2-5 and V is TRBV9, with 10 bases lining up with TRBD1. The assigned J gene may be wrong: the sequence end matches TRBJ2-7 better. Per germline, CDR1 SGDLS and CDR2 YYNGEE. The CDR3 has 14 residues. CDR3 sequence reads: CASSVGTGVDEQYF. The DNA of the CDR3 is TGTGCCAGCAGCGTCGGGACAGGGGTGGACGAGCAGTACTTC.

The genes are TRBV10-3 and TRBJ1-1; D may be TRBD1 (6 bases). Germline V gene lookup returns CDR1 ENHRY and CDR2 SYGVKD. The CDR3 length is 14 residues. V was cut by 4 bases and J by 3 bases, with 12 bases left in between. CDR3: CAISASTGYTEAFF. Here the CDR3 DNA reads TGTGCCATCAGTGCCTCAACAGGGTACACTGAAGCTTTCTTT.

V and J are TRBV10-3 and TRBJ1-5, with 8 nucleotides matching TRBD1. The CDR3 runs to 16 residues. From germline, CDR1 is ENHRY and CDR2 SYGVKD. With V trimmed by 4 bases and J by 1 base, 6 bases remained unmatched. The CDR3 DNA is TGTGCCATCAGTGGGGGGGACAGGAGCAGCAATCAGCCCCAGCATTTT. Its translation: CAISGGDRSSNQPQHF.

This sequence joins TRBV7-9 and TRBJ2-1, with D tentatively TRBD2 (5 bases). The CDR3 consists of 15 residues. V was shortened by 1 base and J by 2 bases, with 9 bases between the two germline ends. The germline V gene encodes CDR1 SEHNR and CDR2 FQNEAQ (reference sequence). Here the CDR3 reads CASSLGGLTYNEQFF. The CDR3 DNA follows: TGTGCCAGCAGCTTAGGCGGGCTAACCTACAATGAGCAGTTCTTC. The entire variable domain, with the rest obtained from reference TRBV7-9 and TRBJ2-1, is as follows: DTGVSQNPRHKITKRGQNVTFRCDPISEHNRLYWYRQTLGQGPEFLTYFQNEAQLEKSRLLSDRFSAERPKGSFSTLEIQRTEQGDSAMYLCASSLGGLTYNEQFFGPGTRLTVL.

V gene TRBV5-6 combines with J gene TRBJ2-5, with D maybe TRBD2 (5 bases). The germline V gene encodes CDR1 SGHDT and CDR2 YYEEEE. This CDR3 comprises 13 residues. Trimming left V 4 bases short and J 3 bases short, with 10 bases between. The CDR3 sequence: CASSKGREETQYF. CDR3 bases: TGTGCCAGCAGCAAAGGGAGAGAAGAGACCCAGTACTTC.

The chain links TRBV19 to TRBJ1-2; TRBD1 aligns across 12 bases. This CDR3 has 17 residues. CDR1 and CDR2 (germline): LNHDA, SQIVND (reference sequence). Germline trimming cut 7 bases from V and 3 bases from J; bases unmatched to any gene: 12. CDR3 bases: TGTGCCAGTACCCTCCGGCCCGGGACAGGGGGCTACTATGGCTACACCTTC. Its translation: CASTLRPGTGGYYGYTF. Combining the CDR3 with reference TRBV19 and TRBJ1-2 gives the whole variable domain DGGITQSPKYLFRKEGQNVTLSCEQNLNHDAMYWYRQDPGQGLRLIYYSQIVNDFQKGDIAEGYSVSREKKESFPLTVTSAQKNPTAFYLCASTLRPGTGGYYGYTFGSGTRLTVV.

This chain connects TRBV19 to TRBJ1-4; D might be TRBD1 (5 bases). This CDR3 has 16 residues. Germline values: CDR1 LNHDA, CDR2 SQIVND (reference sequence). V lost 5 bases to trimming and J lost 0 bases, with 13 bases between them. The CDR3 DNA follows: TGTGCCAGTAGTGCCCGACAGTTTGCAACTAATGAAAAACTGTTTTTT. Its translation: CASSARQFATNEKLFF.

The chain joins TRBV5-1 to TRBJ2-5; 10 bases fit TRBD2. The CDR3 runs 15 residues. The V gene's germline CDR1 is SGHRS and CDR2 YFSETQ. V dropped 3 bases and J dropped 1; count of bases not matched to a gene: 3. This CDR3 is CASSSGLAVQETQYF. The CDR3 DNA sequence: TGCGCCAGCAGCTCCGGACTAGCGGTCCAAGAGACCCAGTACTTC.

This sequence joins TRBV5-4 and TRBJ2-2; TRBD2 might be the D (6 bases). Germline lookup yields CDR1 SGHNT and CDR2 YYREEE (reference sequence). Trimming left V 0 bases short and J 0 bases short, with 12 bases between. This CDR3 spans 17 amino acids. CDR3 nucleotide sequence: TGTGCCAGCAGCTTGGATCCGGGAGCCTCGAACACCGGGGAGCTGTTTTTT. Translated, it gives CASSLDPGASNTGELFF.

V and J are TRBV6-1 and TRBJ2-1, with 15 nucleotides matching TRBD2. The ends lost 2 bases at V and 3 bases at J; junction bases unmatched: 2. Per germline, CDR1 MNHNS and CDR2 SASEGT. CDR3 size: 17 residues. The CDR3 region has the DNA TGTGCCAGCAGTGAACCGGGACTAGCGGGAGGCTACAATGAGCAGTTCTTC. Amino acids: CASSEPGLAGGYNEQFF.

The chain carries TRBV5-1 and TRBJ2-1, with 14 bases that match TRBD2. CDR3 length: 17 amino acids. The V and J ends lost 0 bases and 6 bases, in that order; junction bases with no gene match: 5. The germline V gene has CDR1 SGHRS and CDR2 YFSETQ. The CDR3 DNA sequence: TGCGCCAGCAGCTTGGGGACTAGCGGGAGGTCTAGCAATGAGCAGTTCTTC. It codes for CASSLGTSGRSSNEQFF. The variable domain in full, completed from reference TRBV5-1 and TRBJ2-1, reads KAGVTQTPRYLIKTRGQQVTLSCSPISGHRSVSWYQQTPGQGLQFLFEYFSETQRNKGNFPGRFSGRQFSNSRSEMNVSTLELGDSALYLCASSLGTSGRSSNEQFFGPGTRLTVL.

This rearrangement joins TRBV19 to TRBJ1-4; the D gene is possibly TRBD1 (6 bases). CDR1 and CDR2 (germline): LNHDA, SQIVND (reference sequence). V was shortened by 10 bases and J by 4 bases, with 13 bases between the two germline ends. This CDR3 is built from 13 residues. CDR3 DNA: TGTGCCATTGAACAGGGCTTTAATGAAAAACTGTTTTTT. This gives the protein CAIEQGFNEKLFF.